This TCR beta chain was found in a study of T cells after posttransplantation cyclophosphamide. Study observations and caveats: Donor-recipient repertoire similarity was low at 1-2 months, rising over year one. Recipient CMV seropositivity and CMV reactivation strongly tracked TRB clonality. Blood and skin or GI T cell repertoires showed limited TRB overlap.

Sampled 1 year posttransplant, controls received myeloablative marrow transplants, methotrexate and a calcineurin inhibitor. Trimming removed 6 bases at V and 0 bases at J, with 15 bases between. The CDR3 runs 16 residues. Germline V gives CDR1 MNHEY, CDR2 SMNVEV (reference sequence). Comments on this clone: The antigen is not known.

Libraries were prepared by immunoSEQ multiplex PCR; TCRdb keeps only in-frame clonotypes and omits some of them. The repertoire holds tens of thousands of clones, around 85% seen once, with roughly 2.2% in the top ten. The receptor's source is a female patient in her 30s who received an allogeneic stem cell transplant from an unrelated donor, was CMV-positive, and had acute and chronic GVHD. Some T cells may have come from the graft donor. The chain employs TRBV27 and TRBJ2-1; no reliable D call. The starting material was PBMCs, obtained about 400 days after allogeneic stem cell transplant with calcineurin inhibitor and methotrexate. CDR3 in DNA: TGTGCCAGCAGACGTACTACGAAGAGCTCCTACAATGAGCAGTTCTTC. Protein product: CASRRTTKSSYNEQFF.